This T cell receptor beta chain was sequenced in a study of blood T cells in healthy people across ages. Background on the study: Template switching retrieved approximately one barcoded beta molecule for each two T cells. The study, taken as a whole, reports: It was not possible, with unsorted PBMCs, to conclusively compare naive and antigen-experienced cells.

With a J-beta primer mix and a sample-barcoded 5' primer, a second PCR ran about 7 to 12 cycles. TCRdb recomputed calls from the 5' RACE reads with MiXCR, one row per CDR3 protein. This sample has some 750,000 distinct CDR3 sequences, with approximately 22% found just once. Turning to this clonotype: Its specificity is unknown.

The clonotype was recovered from a man aged 70-80 years in good health. The specimen sequenced was blood.

DNA for the CDR3: TGTGCCAGCAGCCCCCGTCTCGGGACAGTATATGAGCAGTTCTTC. Protein product: CASSPRLGTVYEQFF. V and J are TRBV7-2 and TRBJ2-5; 7 bases align to TRBD1. TRBJ2-1 explains the end of the DNA better; the J call may be wrong. Germline CDR1 reads SGHTA; CDR2 reads FQGNSA. There are 15 residues in the CDR3.